Each of the 7 T cell receptor beta chains below was sequenced from the same sample in a study of blood T cell repertoires in COVID-19. Data came from immunoSEQ multiplex PCR; TCRdb stores just in-frame clones and leaves some out. The sample has a few hundred thousand clones, about nine tenths seen once. The sample comprised peripheral blood. All receptors come from a woman aged 50 to 60 who had recovered from COVID-19.

The chain recombines TRBV5-8 with TRBJ2-7, with unresolved D. The CDR3 spans 11 residues. Germline V gene data show CDR1 as SGHTS and CDR2 as YDEGEE. V lost 4 bases, J lost 3 bases, and 5 bases lay in between. CDR3 amino acids: CASSASYEQYF. The DNA of the CDR3 is TGTGCCAGCAGCGCGAGCTACGAGCAGTACTTC.

The chain combines TRBV4-3 with TRBJ1-2, with 8 bases fitting TRBD1. CDR3 length equals 14 residues. Germline values: CDR1 LGHNA, CDR2 YSLEER. The J segment lost 2 bases and the V segment lost 4 bases, leaving 3 bases of the junction unmatched. CDR3 loop: CASSRRTGNYGYTF. As DNA, the CDR3 is TGCGCCAGCAGCCGAAGGACAGGGAACTATGGCTACACCTTC.

This chain uses TRBV28 with TRBJ2-7, with 11 bases matching TRBD2. J gave up 3 bases and V 4 bases, and 11 bases lay outside the gene matches. The CDR3 loop spans 17 amino acids. The germline V gene encodes CDR1 MDHEN and CDR2 SYDVKM. The CDR3 region has the DNA TGTGCCAGCAGTTCCGAATCTAGCGGGAGGCCCCGCTACGAGCAGTACTTC. Translated, it gives CASSSESSGRPRYEQYF.

The chain is built from TRBV7-3 and TRBJ2-5; D is unclear. This CDR3 contains 13 residues. Germline CDR1 is SGHTA and CDR2 is FQGTGA. V was trimmed by 4 bases and J by 1 base, leaving 7 bases between them. The CDR3 reads CASSSQFQETQYF. CDR3 DNA: TGTGCCAGCAGCTCACAGTTCCAAGAGACCCAGTACTTC.

The rearrangement links TRBV4-3 to TRBJ1-2, with 7 bases identical to TRBD1. V gave up 0 bases and J gave up 7 bases; unmatched junction bases: 2. Germline V gene sequence: CDR1 LGHNA, CDR2 YSLEER. This CDR3 contains 13 residues. The CDR3 spells CASSQEGTVGYTF. The CDR3 DNA sequence: TGCGCCAGCAGCCAAGAGGGGACAGTTGGCTACACCTTC.

This chain links TRBV19 with TRBJ2-5; perhaps TRBD1 as D (6 bases). V was cut by 3 bases and J by 4 bases, with 12 bases left in between. This CDR3 is 14 amino acids long. Germline assignment: CDR1 LNHDA and CDR2 SQIVND (reference sequence). The CDR3 spells CASSIGGGGETQYF. CDR3 bases: TGTGCCAGTAGTATTGGGGGCGGTGGAGAGACCCAGTACTTC.

This rearrangement joins TRBV5-8 to TRBJ1-1; maybe TRBD1 (5 bases). Trimming stripped 1 base from V and 0 bases from J, with 13 bases between. The V gene's germline CDR1 is SGHTS and CDR2 YDEGEE. This CDR3 region has 16 residues. CDR3 sequence: CASSLWGRTMNTEAFF. The CDR3 DNA sequence: TGTGCCAGCAGCTTGTGGGGCAGGACTATGAACACTGAAGCTTTCTTT.